One and the same sample provided the 31 T cell receptor beta chains below, sequenced in a study of HIV-infected patients and healthy controls. Whole blood was used without fractionation, so all unsorted peripheral T cells were included. Alpha and beta constant-region primers primed reverse transcription of about 0.5 ug RNA. Each of the alpha and beta chains got its own library through chain-specific third strand synthesis with indices. TCRdb re-called the 5' RACE reads through MiXCR, storing one row per CDR3 protein. The table includes 15,000 to 17,000 distinct CDR3 sequences, 5.5% to 8% detected once. Specimen: blood. All receptors derive from an adult in good health.

This clonotype is medium-sized by share. J is TRBJ2-5 and V is TRBV7-9; TRBD1 matches 7 bases. J lost 4 bases, V lost 5 bases, and 13 bases had no gene match. Germline CDR1 reads SEHNR; CDR2 reads FQNEAQ (reference sequence). This CDR3 spans 16 amino acids. The CDR3 sequence is CASSPTLQGDGETQYF. As DNA, the CDR3 is TGTGCCAGCAGCCCGACCCTCCAGGGGGACGGAGAGACCCAGTACTTC.

In this sample, this clonotype turned up once. A much larger clone differs from this one at a single base, so this may be a read error. The rearrangement uses TRBV9 and TRBJ1-5, with 7 positions matching TRBD1. The trim removed 5 bases at V and 5 bases at J, leaving 7 bases unmatched. The CDR3 consists of 14 residues. Per the germline V gene, CDR1 is SGDLS and CDR2 is YYNGEE. The DNA of the CDR3 is TGTGCCAGCAGACGGTCAGGGGGACATCAGCCCCAGCATTTT. This gives the protein CASRRSGGHQPQHF.

This clonotype was seen ten or more times. The V call is TRBV20-1, the J call TRBJ2-5; TRBD2 might be the D (6 bases). The CDR3 is 17 residues long. V lost 3 bases to trimming and J lost 4 bases, with 24 bases between them. The germline V gene encodes CDR1 DFQATT and CDR2 SNEGSKA (reference sequence). CDR3 residues: CSARTLNPVADRETQYF. DNA for the CDR3: TGCAGTGCTAGGACCCTTAACCCCGTAGCGGATCGAGAGACCCAGTACTTC.

This clonotype was seen repeatedly, ten times or more. This chain links TRBV18 with TRBJ2-1, with no clear D. Germline V gene data show CDR1 as KGHSH and CDR2 as LQKENI. CDR3 length equals 12 residues. V shed 6 bases and J shed 7 bases, with 10 bases lying between them. The CDR3 DNA sequence: TGTGCCAGCTCCCTAGTACAAAATGAGCAGTTCTTC. It encodes CASSLVQNEQFF.

This clonotype was seen at least ten times. The J gene is TRBJ1-1, the V gene TRBV7-2, with a weak D call TRBD1 (5 bases). Trimming stripped 5 bases from V and 1 base from J, with 8 bases between. The CDR3 length is 13 residues. Germline CDR1 and CDR2: SGHTA and FQGNSA. This CDR3 is CASSDSSNTEAFF. The CDR3 nucleotides are TGTGCCAGCAGCGACAGTTCGAACACTGAAGCTTTCTTT.

This clonotype is judged medium-sized. This chain uses TRBV6-4 with TRBJ2-1, with a weak D call TRBD2 (5 bases). Trimming pared 2 bases from V and 7 bases from J, leaving 15 bases between. The CDR3 is 15 amino acids. The germline V gene has CDR1 MRHNA and CDR2 SNTAGT. DNA for the CDR3: TGTGCCAGCAGTGACAGGGCAGACTACCCGAATGAGCAGTTCTTC. Encoded protein: CASSDRADYPNEQFF.

This chain joins TRBV4-1 and TRBJ2-7; 8 bases map to TRBD1. J was trimmed by 3 bases and V by 4 bases; bases with no gene match: 8. The V gene's germline CDR1 is MGHRA and CDR2 YSYEKL. The CDR3 has 15 amino acids. The CDR3 loop is CASSPERDRYYEQYF. The DNA of the CDR3 is TGCGCCAGCAGCCCGGAGAGGGACAGGTACTACGAGCAGTACTTC.

This clonotype showed up many times. The chain is built from TRBV14 and TRBJ2-2; 8 nucleotides match TRBD1. The CDR3 is 13 residues long. Looked up from germline, CDR1 is SGHDN and CDR2 is FVKESK. The ends lost 4 bases at V and 6 bases at J; junction bases unmatched: 1. The CDR3 DNA is TGTGCCAGCAGCCTACAGGGGGCCGGGGAGCTGTTTTTT. Translated: CASSLQGAGELFF. The full variable domain, rest sourced from reference TRBV14 and TRBJ2-2, is EAGVTQFPSHSVIEKGQTVTLRCDPISGHDNLYWYRRVMGKEIKFLLHFVKESKQDESGMPNNRFLAERTGGTYSTLKVQPAELEDSGVYFCASSLQGAGELFFGEGSRLTVL.

The sample holds many counts of this clonotype. J is TRBJ1-1 and V is TRBV6-2 or TRBV6-3; TRBD1 matches at 8 bases. The CDR3 sequence is 14 residues long. Germline assignment: CDR1 MNHEY and CDR2 SVGEGT. With 7 bases clipped from V and 4 bases from J, the junction kept 8 bases outside the gene matches. DNA of the CDR3: TGTGCCAGCAAGAAAGGACAGGGACCCACTGAAGCTTTCTTT. It yields the protein CASKKGQGPTEAFF.

This clonotype has ten or more counts. The chain employs TRBV11-2 and TRBJ1-5; TRBD1 matches 9 bases. Germline V gene sequence: CDR1 SGHAT, CDR2 FQNNGV. This CDR3 has 19 amino acids. With 5 bases clipped from V and 4 bases from J, the junction kept 18 bases outside the gene matches. The CDR3 reads CASSPHAGTGWVENQPQHF. CDR3 coding DNA: TGTGCCAGCAGCCCTCACGCCGGGACAGGGTGGGTAGAGAATCAGCCCCAGCATTTT.

This clonotype was seen many times. The chain has TRBV19 and TRBJ2-1, with D perhaps assigned TRBD1 or TRBD2 (5 bases each). Germline-derived CDR1 and CDR2 are LNHDA and SQIVND (reference sequence). V was trimmed by 3 bases and J by 7 bases, leaving 13 bases between them. This CDR3 comprises 14 residues. The CDR3 DNA is TGTGCCAGTAGTATGGGGACCGCGTGGAATGAGCAGTTCTTC. The encoded protein is CASSMGTAWNEQFF.

This clonotype was observed many times. The chain recombines TRBV4-3 with TRBJ1-5; no clear D gene. The CDR3 sequence is 15 residues long. Germline-derived CDR1 and CDR2 are LGHNA and YSLEER. Trimming removed 4 bases from V and 3 bases from J, with 13 bases in between. CDR3 residues: CASSPFSGNNQPQHF. In DNA form, the CDR3 reads TGCGCCAGCAGCCCGTTTTCTGGAAACAATCAGCCCCAGCATTTT.

In its sample, this clonotype was seen many times. The rearrangement uses TRBV4-3 and TRBJ2-5; 9 bases fit TRBD2. Per the germline V gene, CDR1 is LGHNA and CDR2 is YSLEER. Trimming removed 1 base from V and 5 bases from J; junction bases left unmatched: 11. CDR3 length: 17 residues. The CDR3 region has the DNA TGCGCCAGCAGCCAAGCGACGACTAGCGGATTGGTGGAGACCCAGTACTTC. Protein: CASSQATTSGLVETQYF.

J is TRBJ2-3 and V is TRBV12-3 or TRBV12-4; TRBD2 is a possible D gene (6 bases). The CDR3 runs to 12 residues. Trimming removed 8 bases from V and 2 bases from J, with 8 bases in between. The CDR3 nucleotides are TGTGCCAGCGGCGGGACCACAGATACGCAGTATTTT. Translating it yields CASGGTTDTQYF.

Within the sample, this clonotype is medium-sized. The chain couples TRBV3-1 to TRBJ2-3; TRBD2 matches at 7 bases. Germline trimming cut 4 bases from V and 4 bases from J; bases unmatched to any gene: 14. The CDR3 length is 17 residues. Germline V gives CDR1 LGHDT, CDR2 YNNKEL (reference sequence). The CDR3 reads CASSPRGAGDSPDTQYF. In DNA form, the CDR3 reads TGTGCCAGCAGCCCGCGTGGGGCGGGAGACAGCCCAGATACGCAGTATTTT.

This clonotype was seen at least ten times. The rearrangement joins TRBV30 to TRBJ2-7; 9 bases line up with TRBD1. The CDR3 is made up of 14 amino acids. V was clipped by 4 bases and J by 5 bases; unmatched bases: 9. Looked up from germline, CDR1 is GTSNPN and CDR2 is SVGIG (reference sequence). Written as DNA, the CDR3 is TGTGCCTGGATTGACAGGGGGAGGAGCAACGAGCAGTACTTC. This encodes CAWIDRGRSNEQYF.

By sample fraction, this clonotype is medium-sized. This rearrangement joins TRBV20-1 to TRBJ2-2; 10 bases are shared with TRBD1. Germline loops: CDR1 DFQATT, CDR2 SNEGSKA (reference sequence). The length of the CDR3 is 15 residues. J lost 3 bases, V lost 0 bases, and 1 base had no gene match. For the CDR3, the DNA is TGCAGTGCTAGAGACGGGACAGGGGACACCGGGGAGCTGTTTTTT. Its protein is CSARDGTGDTGELFF.

In this sample, this clonotype turned up many times. The CDR3 sequence: CASSPLDGHGETQYF. CDR3 sequence (DNA): TGTGCCAGCAGCCCCCTTGATGGGCACGGGGAGACCCAGTACTTC. V usage is TRBV3-1 and J usage is TRBJ2-5; D gene uncertain. V was shortened by 4 bases and J by 5 bases, with 17 bases between the two germline ends. The CDR3 runs to 15 residues. The germline V gene encodes CDR1 LGHDT and CDR2 YNNKEL (reference sequence).

In this sample, this clonotype is medium-sized. This rearrangement joins TRBV20-1 to TRBJ2-1; no clear D gene. The germline V gene has CDR1 DFQATT and CDR2 SNEGSKA (reference sequence). Trimming removed 5 bases from V and 7 bases from J, with 24 bases in between. The CDR3 is made up of 16 amino acids. The CDR3 here is CSALRHGALYKNEQFF. CDR3 in DNA: TGCAGTGCTCTCCGGCACGGCGCGCTTTATAAGAATGAGCAGTTCTTC.

This clonotype appeared many times. V gene TRBV18 combines with J gene TRBJ1-1, with TRBD1 matching over 7 bases. Germline CDR1 KGHSH, CDR2 LQKENI. CDR3 size: 15 residues. V dropped 5 bases and J dropped 6; count of bases not matched to a gene: 12. CDR3 sequence reads: CASSSVLSGTAEAFF. The DNA for the CDR3 is TGTGCCAGCTCATCGGTACTTTCTGGGACAGCTGAAGCTTTCTTT.

Ten or more counts support this clonotype. The rearrangement joins TRBV9 to TRBJ2-2; the D is unclear. With 4 bases removed from V and 1 base from J, the gap between germline ends came to 8 bases. CDR3 length equals 14 residues. CDR1 SGDLS and CDR2 YYNGEE come from the germline V gene. The CDR3 loop is CASSRTGNTGELFF. For the CDR3, the DNA is TGTGCCAGCAGCCGTACTGGGAACACCGGGGAGCTGTTTTTT.

This clonotype occurred many times. The V gene is TRBV7-2, the J gene TRBJ2-7; D perhaps matches TRBD2 (6 bases). Germline loops: CDR1 SGHTA, CDR2 FQGNSA. Trimming took off 3 bases at V and 2 bases at J, with 14 bases between the two ends. The CDR3 consists of 15 residues. CDR3 loop: CASSLEGAGPYEQYF. The CDR3 DNA is TGTGCCAGCAGCTTGGAGGGAGCAGGCCCCTACGAGCAGTACTTC.

This clonotype is labeled medium-sized. The genes are TRBV18 and TRBJ2-3; D is unclear. The CDR3 consists of 11 residues. The V end lost 11 bases, the J end lost 4 bases, and 10 bases lay between the germline ends. The germline V gene encodes CDR1 KGHSH and CDR2 LQKENI. The chain's CDR3 is CAGAAADTQYF. Here the CDR3 DNA reads TGTGCCGGAGCTGCTGCAGATACGCAGTATTTT. Together with reference TRBV18 and TRBJ2-3, the CDR3 gives the full variable domain: NAGVMQNPRHLVRRRGQEARLRCSPMKGHSHVYWYRQLPEEGLKFMVYLQKENIIDESGMPKERFSAEFPKEGPSILRIQQVVRGDSAAYFCAGAAADTQYFGPGTRLTVL.

This clonotype is medium-sized by share. This chain uses TRBV7-2 with TRBJ1-1; D call uncertain. The CDR3 totals 13 residues. In germline, CDR1 is SGHTA, CDR2 FQGNSA. V was pared by 8 bases and J by 4 bases, with 14 bases between. The CDR3, as DNA: TGTGCCAGCGGGTCCTTTCTGGTCACTGAAGCTTTCTTT. This gives the protein CASGSFLVTEAFF.

Ten or more counts support this clonotype. The chain uses TRBV20-1 and TRBJ2-3, with D unresolved. The germline V gene has CDR1 DFQATT and CDR2 SNEGSKA (reference sequence). The CDR3 contains 15 residues. Trimming pared 3 bases from V and 2 bases from J, leaving 15 bases between. CDR3 region: CSASRSPVHTDTQYF. The CDR3, as DNA: TGCAGTGCTAGCCGCTCCCCGGTCCACACAGATACGCAGTATTTT.

The sample holds a few counts of this clonotype. The CDR3 here is CASSGEGGYEQYF. The CDR3, as DNA: TGTGCCAGCAGTGGTGAGGGGGGCTACGAGCAGTACTTC. The chain links TRBV6-1 to TRBJ2-7, with D perhaps TRBD1 or TRBD2 (6 bases each). Per the germline V gene, CDR1 is MNHNS and CDR2 is SASEGT. Trimming shortened V by 4 bases and J by 3 bases, and 10 bases separated the two germline ends. The CDR3 is made up of 13 amino acids.

The gene calls are TRBV11-3 and TRBJ2-7, with D uncertain. V was pared by 3 bases and J by 3 bases, with 12 bases between. This CDR3 spans 14 amino acids. CDR1 is SGHNT, CDR2 YENEEA, per germline. The DNA for the CDR3 is TGTGCCAGCAGCTTTGTCGACACCGACTACGAGCAGTACTTC. The encoded protein is CASSFVDTDYEQYF.

The sample holds many counts of this clonotype. V is TRBV19 and J is TRBJ1-5; D is possibly TRBD1 (6 bases). Germline V gives CDR1 LNHDA, CDR2 SQIVND (reference sequence). The V and J ends lost 5 bases and 6 bases respectively, with 14 bases between them. The CDR3 runs 14 residues. CDR3 nucleotides: TGTGCCAGTAGTCCACAGGGCCGGGTTCAGCCCCAGCATTTT. The encoded protein is CASSPQGRVQPQHF.

By its share, this clonotype is medium-sized (0.01 to 0.1%). The CDR3 region has the DNA TGCAGTGCCTCCTCGGCCGCCAATCAGCCCCAGCATTTT. Translating it yields CSASSAANQPQHF. V usage is TRBV20-1 and J usage is TRBJ1-5, with D hard to call. Germline loops: CDR1 DFQATT, CDR2 SNEGSKA (reference sequence). This CDR3 has 13 residues. The V and J ends lost 6 bases and 3 bases respectively, with 12 bases between them.

This clonotype was detected ten times or more. The rearrangement uses TRBV12-3 or TRBV12-4 and TRBJ2-1, with D possibly being TRBD1 or TRBD2 (5 bases each). CDR3 length: 15 amino acids. V was trimmed by 4 bases and J by 2 bases, leaving 12 bases between them. The CDR3 protein is CASSSGRTTYNEQFF. CDR3 DNA sequence: TGTGCCAGCAGTTCGGGACGCACCACCTACAATGAGCAGTTCTTC.

This clonotype was counted many times. The V and J genes are TRBV14 and TRBJ1-1; possible D gene TRBD1, 5 bases. Germline CDR1 is SGHDN and CDR2 is FVKESK. This CDR3 contains 13 residues. Trimming shortened V by 2 bases and J by 11 bases, and 15 bases separated the two germline ends. The CDR3 here is CASSQSAGAVAFF. The CDR3 coding sequence is TGTGCCAGCAGCCAATCGGCCGGGGCGGTCGCTTTCTTT.